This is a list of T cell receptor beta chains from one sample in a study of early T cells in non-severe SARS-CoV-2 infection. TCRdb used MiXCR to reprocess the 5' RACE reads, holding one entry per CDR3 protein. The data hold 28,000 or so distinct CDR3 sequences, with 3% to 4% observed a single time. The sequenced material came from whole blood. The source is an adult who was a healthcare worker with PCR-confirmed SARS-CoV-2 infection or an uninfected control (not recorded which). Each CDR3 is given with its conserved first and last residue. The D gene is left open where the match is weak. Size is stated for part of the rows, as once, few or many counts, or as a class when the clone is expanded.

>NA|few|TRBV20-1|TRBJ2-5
CSATLQSSAETQYF
TGCAGTGCTACCCTACAGAGTTCTGCGGAGACCCAGTACTTC
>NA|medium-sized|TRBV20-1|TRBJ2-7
CSARESGKIGEQYF
TGCAGTGCTAGAGAGTCCGGCAAGATTGGGGAGCAGTACTTC
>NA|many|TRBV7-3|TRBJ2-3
CASSLIGATSTDTQYF
TGTGCCAGCAGCTTAATAGGAGCGACTAGCACAGATACGCAGTATTTT
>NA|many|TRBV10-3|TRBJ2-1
CAISELGLKNEQFF
TGTGCCATCAGTGAGTTAGGACTCAAGAATGAGCAGTTCTTC
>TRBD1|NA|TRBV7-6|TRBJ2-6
CASSPGQGISGANVLTF
TGTGCCAGCAGCCCGGGACAGGGGATTTCTGGGGCCAACGTCCTGACTTTC
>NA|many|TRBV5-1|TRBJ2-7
CASSLYSQGRPGHYEQYF
TGCGCCAGCAGCTTGTACTCCCAGGGCCGACCGGGTCACTACGAGCAGTACTTC
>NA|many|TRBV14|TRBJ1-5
CASSKGNQPQHF
TGTGCCAGCAGCAAAGGGAATCAGCCCCAGCATTTT
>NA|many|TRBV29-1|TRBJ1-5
CSVEERGQPQHF
TGCAGCGTTGAAGAAAGGGGTCAGCCCCAGCATTTT
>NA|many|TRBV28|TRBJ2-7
CASSLGQTHTYEQYF
TGTGCCAGCAGCCTAGGACAGACCCACACTTACGAGCAGTACTTC
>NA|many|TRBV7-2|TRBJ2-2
CASSLTQGRTGELFF
TGTGCCAGCAGCTTGACCCAGGGCCGGACCGGGGAGCTGTTTTTT
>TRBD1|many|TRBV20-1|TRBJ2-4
CSASLDRGGNIQYF
TGCAGTGCTAGCCTGGACAGGGGGGGAAACATTCAGTACTTC
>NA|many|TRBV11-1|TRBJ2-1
CARLGSEQFF
TGTGCCCGCCTGGGAAGTGAGCAGTTCTTC
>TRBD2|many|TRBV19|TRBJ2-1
CASRGLARNEQFF
TGTGCCAGTAGGGGACTAGCCAGGAATGAGCAGTTCTTC
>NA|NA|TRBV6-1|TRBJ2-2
CASSEYHGELFF
TGTGCCAGCAGTGAATACCACGGGGAGCTGTTTTTT
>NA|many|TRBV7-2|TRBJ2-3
CASSSRGDPTDTQYF
TGTGCCAGCAGCTCCCGTGGGGATCCGACAGATACGCAGTATTTT
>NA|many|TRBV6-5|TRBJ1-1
CASSYSTGENTEAFF
TGTGCCAGCAGTTACTCGACGGGGGAGAACACTGAAGCTTTCTTT
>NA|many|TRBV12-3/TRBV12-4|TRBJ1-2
CASARTAYGYTF
TGTGCCAGCGCCCGAACCGCCTATGGCTACACCTTC
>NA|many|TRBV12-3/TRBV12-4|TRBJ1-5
CASSFGRNQPQHF
TGTGCCAGCAGTTTCGGCAGAAATCAGCCCCAGCATTTT
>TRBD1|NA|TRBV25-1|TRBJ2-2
CASSEFGTGGTGELFF
TGTGCCAGCAGTGAATTTGGGACAGGGGGGACCGGGGAGCTGTTTTTT
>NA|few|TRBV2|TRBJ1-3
CASSATGNTIYF
TGTGCCAGCAGTGCGACAGGAAACACCATATATTTT
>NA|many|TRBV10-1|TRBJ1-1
CATSPPRGADTEAFF
TGCGCCACTTCACCACCCCGAGGGGCAGACACTGAAGCTTTCTTT
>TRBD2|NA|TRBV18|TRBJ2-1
CASSLGLVQYNEQFF
TGTGCCAGCTCTCTGGGACTAGTGCAGTACAATGAGCAGTTCTTC
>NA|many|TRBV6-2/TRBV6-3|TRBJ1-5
CASSSIKTGQPQHF
TGTGCCAGCAGCTCGATCAAAACAGGGCAGCCCCAGCATTTT
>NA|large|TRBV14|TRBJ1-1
CASSQDSGGATEAFF
TGTGCCAGCAGCCAAGATTCGGGGGGGGCAACTGAAGCTTTCTTT
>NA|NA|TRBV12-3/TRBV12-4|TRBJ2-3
CASSPIGTQYF
TGTGCCAGCAGCCCAATTGGCACGCAGTATTTT
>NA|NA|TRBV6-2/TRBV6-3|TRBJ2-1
CASSLSREDSFSTNEQFF
TGTGCCAGCAGTTTATCCAGAGAGGATTCCTTTAGCACCAATGAGCAGTTCTTC
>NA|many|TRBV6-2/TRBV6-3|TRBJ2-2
CASSESAQNTGELFF
TGTGCCAGCAGTGAGTCGGCACAAAACACCGGGGAGCTGTTTTTT